The 19 T cell receptor delta chains given below trace back to one sample, sequenced in a study of gamma-delta chains in newborns, infants, children. TCRdb re-called the reads via CATT. Seen here are about 11,000 delta-chain clones, around 3.5% observed once, and the top ten hold more than 8%. Sample: blood. All receptors derive from a child who was a newborn, infant or young child, either healthy, febrile or measles-vaccinated (not recorded which).

This clone was detected a few times. V is TRDV1 and J is TRDJ1; 9 nucleotides line up with TRDD2. The ends lost 3 bases at V and 1 base at J; junction bases unmatched: 21. This CDR3 region has 21 residues. In germline, CDR1 is TSWWSYY, CDR2 QGS. The CDR3 is CALGERAFLRQWGQPTDKLIF. CDR3 in DNA: TGTGCTCTTGGGGAGAGGGCCTTCCTACGACAGTGGGGACAACCCACCGATAAACTCATCTTT.

The V gene is TRDV1, the J gene TRDJ1, with D uncertain. The V and J ends lost 5 bases and 6 bases respectively, with 10 bases between them. The length of the CDR3 is 12 residues. Germline V gene lookup returns CDR1 TSWWSYY and CDR2 QGS. CDR3 coding DNA: TGTGCTCTTGGGACCCGGGGCAATAAACTCATCTTT. The encoded protein is CALGTRGNKLIF.

In regard to this clone: This may be a read error: a much more frequent sequence differs by one nucleotide. Other DNA sequences of this sample code for an identical CDR3. The J gene is TRDJ3, the V gene TRDV2; 12 bases align to TRDD3. V was clipped by 0 bases and J by 0 bases; unmatched bases: 5. The CDR3 length is 20 residues. Germline V CDR1 and CDR2: GEAIGNYY, EKD. Written as DNA, the CDR3 is TGTGCCTGTGACACCGTACTGGGGGATACTAGCTCCTGGGACACCCGACAGATGTTTTTC. Protein: CACDTVLGDTSSWDTRQMFF.

The DNA of the CDR3 is TGTGCCTTTACCCGCTCCGGGGTCTGGGGAGACACCGATAAACTCATCTTT. Its translation is CAFTRSGVWGDTDKLIF. The V gene went uncalled, while the J gene is TRDJ1; TRDD3 was called by the table and not checked on the DNA. This CDR3 comprises 17 residues.

In this sample, this clone turned up a few times. This sequence joins TRDV2 and TRDJ1; D unclear. CDR1 is GEAIGNYY, CDR2 EKD, per germline. The V end was cut by 3 bases, the J end by 7 bases, with 26 bases between. The CDR3 sequence is 17 residues long. Here the CDR3 DNA reads TGTGCCTGTGACCGGGTATCAAATGAGGGGCCGAAGGGTAAACTCATCTTT. This sequence encodes CACDRVSNEGPKGKLIF.

Turning to this clone: At residue 10, the TCRdb protein departs from the DNA translation, so the protein shown here was derived from the DNA itself. V usage is TRDV2 and J usage is TRDJ2, with 9 bases aligning to TRDD3. CDR1 is GEAIGNYY and CDR2 is EKD in the germline V gene. The CDR3 is made up of 17 amino acids. V lost 3 bases, J lost 0 bases, and 7 bases stayed unmatched. CDR3 protein: CACDPVLGETLTAQLFF. The CDR3 nucleotides read TGTGCCTGTGACCCGGTACTGGGGGAGACTTTGACAGCACAACTCTTCTTT.

This clone was observed a handful of times. The chain recombines TRDV1 with TRDJ1, with no clear D. Trimming removed 0 bases at V and 3 bases at J, with 11 bases between. CDR1 is TSWWSYY and CDR2 is QGS in the germline V gene. This CDR3 has 15 amino acids. This CDR3 is CALGELRRFSDKLIF. The CDR3 DNA sequence: TGTGCTCTTGGGGAACTACGCCGCTTTTCCGATAAACTCATCTTT.

In its sample, this clone was seen a few times. The V and J genes are TRDV2 and TRDJ1, with 8 bases identical to TRDD3. This CDR3 is built from 18 residues. Germline CDR1 reads GEAIGNYY; CDR2 reads EKD. V trimming: 5 bases; J trimming: 2 bases; junction bases outside the gene matches: 18. The DNA of the CDR3 is TGTGCCTGTGCCCCCATCCCGGCCCTGGGGGAGACAACCGATAAACTCATCTTT. Encoded protein: CACAPIPALGETTDKLIF.

This clone was counted between two and nine times. The rearrangement links TRDV2 to TRDJ1; TRDD3 matches at 7 bases. V trimming: 0 bases; J trimming: 6 bases; junction bases outside the gene matches: 12. Looked up from germline, CDR1 is GEAIGNYY and CDR2 is EKD. The CDR3 is 16 amino acids. The CDR3 sequence is CACDTAGGNRFHKLIF. DNA of the CDR3: TGTGCCTGTGACACCGCTGGGGGGAATCGTTTTCATAAACTCATCTTT.

With respect to this clone: This may stem from a read error, because a much larger clone lies one nucleotide away. The same CDR3 can be traced to other DNA sequences in this sample. The chain employs TRAV29/DV5 and TRDJ1, with D tentatively TRDD3 (5 bases). The CDR3 covers 16 residues. V was cut by 4 bases and J by 2 bases, with 21 bases left in between. Germline V gene lookup returns CDR1 NSMFDY and CDR2 ISSIKDK. In nucleotides, the CDR3 is TGTGCAGCAGTCTACGGAACCGGGGGCTTAACCGATAAACTCATCTTT. This encodes CAAVYGTGGLTDKLIF.

V is TRDV1 and J is TRDJ1; weak D call: TRDD3 (6 bases). The CDR3 has 20 residues. Germline lookup yields CDR1 TSWWSYY and CDR2 QGS. With 3 bases removed from V and 0 bases from J, the gap between germline ends came to 26 bases. CDR3 sequence reads: CALGDVGGTSQRKYTDKLIF. The CDR3 coding sequence is TGTGCTCTTGGGGATGTTGGGGGGACCTCCCAAAGAAAGTACACCGATAAACTCATCTTT.

This clone was seen a few times. The rearrangement uses TRDV1 and TRDJ1; tentatively, D is TRDD2 or TRDD3 (5 bases each). The germline gives CDR1 TSWWSYY, CDR2 QGS. This CDR3 is 21 amino acids long. Trimming took 1 base from V and 3 from J, leaving 30 bases between them. The CDR3, as DNA: TGTGCTCTTGGGGAACGGTCCCTGCGATATTTGGGGACTCCTATCCCCGATAAACTCATCTTT. This codes for CALGERSLRYLGTPIPDKLIF.

This clone was seen only a few times. The junction does not match germline at one end; this may be a read error. This chain connects TRDV1 to TRDJ1, with D perhaps TRDD3 (5 bases). The length of the CDR3 is 19 residues. Germline CDR1 TSWWSYY, CDR2 QGS. CDR3 sequence reads: CALGELLGWAGGYTDKFIF. The CDR3 nucleotides are TGTGCTCTTGGGGAACTACTCGGCTGGGCTGGAGGGTACACCGATAAATTCATCTTT.

This sequence joins TRDV1 and TRDJ1, with D perhaps TRDD2 (5 bases). V gave up 0 bases and J gave up 1 base, with 18 bases separating them. Germline V gives CDR1 TSWWSYY, CDR2 QGS. This CDR3 has 18 amino acids. CDR3 DNA: TGTGCTCTTGGGGAACTGTCTTCCGCCGAGAGGGCCACCGATAAACTCATCTTT. Translated, it gives CALGELSSAERATDKLIF.

The table lists this clone with a few counts. The chain carries TRDV1 and TRDJ1, with a possible D match to TRDD2 (5 bases). The CDR3 sequence is 19 residues long. V lost 3 bases and J lost 2, with 25 bases in between. From germline, CDR1 is TSWWSYY and CDR2 QGS. CDR3 protein: CALGEIVFPPRLETDKLIF. CDR3 DNA: TGTGCTCTTGGGGAGATTGTCTTCCCCCCCAGGCTGGAGACCGATAAACTCATCTTT.

This clone occurred a few times. With a much larger clone just one base away, this may be a read error. The CDR3 DNA reads as TGTGCCTGTGACACAGTACTGAGTGGCCCCCTAACATACACCGATAAACTCATCTTT. It encodes CACDTVLSGPLTYTDKLIF. This rearrangement joins TRDV2 to TRDJ1; no definite D call. Trimming shortened V by 1 base and J by 0 bases, and 23 bases separated the two germline ends. This CDR3 contains 19 residues. Germline CDR1 GEAIGNYY, CDR2 EKD.

This clone was observed a handful of times. A read error may explain this, as a much larger clone is one base away. The sample carries other DNA sequences with the same CDR3. As DNA, the CDR3 is TGTGCCTGTGACACGGTAGAGGGATACGCGTATCGGTTGACAGCACAACTATTCTTT. Its protein product is CACDTVEGYAYRLTAQLFF. The V gene is TRDV2, the J gene TRDJ2, with 8 positions matching TRDD3. In germline, CDR1 is GEAIGNYY, CDR2 EKD. The CDR3 sequence is 19 residues long.

This clone has a handful of counts. In DNA form, the CDR3 reads TGTGCCTGTGACGGACTGGGGGATAACGGCTGGGACACCCGACAGATGTTTTTC. Encoded protein: CACDGLGDNGWDTRQMFF. J is TRDJ3 and V is TRDV2; 11 bases match TRDD3. The CDR3 sequence is 18 residues long. Unmatched junction bases numbered 6, after V lost 3 bases and J lost 3 bases. Germline V gene sequence: CDR1 GEAIGNYY, CDR2 EKD.

This clone showed up just a few times. The rearrangement uses TRDV1 and TRDJ1, with 10 bases that match TRDD3. The junction had 9 bases not matched to a gene; V was cut back by 4 bases and J by 1 base. In germline, CDR1 is TSWWSYY, CDR2 QGS. The CDR3 extends over 17 amino acids. CDR3 amino acids: CALGVRVLGDPTDKLIF. The CDR3 DNA follows: TGTGCTCTTGGGGTGAGAGTACTGGGGGATCCCACCGATAAACTCATCTTT.